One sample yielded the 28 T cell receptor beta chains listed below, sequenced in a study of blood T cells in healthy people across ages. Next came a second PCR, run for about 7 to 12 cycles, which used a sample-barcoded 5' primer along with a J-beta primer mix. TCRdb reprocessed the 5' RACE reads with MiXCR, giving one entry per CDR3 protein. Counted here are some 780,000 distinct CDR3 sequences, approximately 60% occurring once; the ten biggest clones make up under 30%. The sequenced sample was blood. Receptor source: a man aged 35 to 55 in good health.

The CDR3 is CASSLATGYGYTF. The CDR3 DNA is TGTGCCAGCAGTTTGGCGACAGGCTATGGCTACACCTTC. The J gene is TRBJ1-2, the V gene TRBV27; D may be TRBD1 (6 bases). With 3 bases removed from V and 4 bases from J, the gap between germline ends came to 9 bases. This CDR3 has 13 amino acids. CDR1 and CDR2 from the germline V gene are MNHEY and SMNVEV (reference sequence).

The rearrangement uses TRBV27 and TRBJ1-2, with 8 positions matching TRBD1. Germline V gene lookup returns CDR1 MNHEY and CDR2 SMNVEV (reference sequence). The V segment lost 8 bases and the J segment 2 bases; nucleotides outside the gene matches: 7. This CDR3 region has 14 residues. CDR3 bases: TGTGCCAGCGGGGGAACAGGGGGAAACTATGGCTACACCTTC. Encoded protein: CASGGTGGNYGYTF.

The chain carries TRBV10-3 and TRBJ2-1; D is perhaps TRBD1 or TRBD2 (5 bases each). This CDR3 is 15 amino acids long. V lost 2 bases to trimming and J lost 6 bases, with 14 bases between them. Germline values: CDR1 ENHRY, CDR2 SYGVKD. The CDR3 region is CAISEKLGTINEQFF. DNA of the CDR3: TGTGCCATCAGTGAGAAGTTGGGGACGATCAATGAGCAGTTCTTC.

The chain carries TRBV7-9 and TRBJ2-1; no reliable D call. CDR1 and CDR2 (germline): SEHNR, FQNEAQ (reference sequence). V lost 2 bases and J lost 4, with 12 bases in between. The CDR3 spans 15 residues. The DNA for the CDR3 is TGTGCCAGCAGCTTACGCCAGACCCTTTACAATGAGCAGTTCTTC. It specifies CASSLRQTLYNEQFF.

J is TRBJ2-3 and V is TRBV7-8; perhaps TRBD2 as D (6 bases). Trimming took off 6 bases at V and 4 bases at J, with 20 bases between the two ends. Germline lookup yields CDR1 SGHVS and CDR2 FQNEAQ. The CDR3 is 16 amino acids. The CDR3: CASSMAGGIGADTQYF. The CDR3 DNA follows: TGTGCCAGCAGTATGGCTGGCGGGATAGGAGCAGATACGCAGTATTTT.

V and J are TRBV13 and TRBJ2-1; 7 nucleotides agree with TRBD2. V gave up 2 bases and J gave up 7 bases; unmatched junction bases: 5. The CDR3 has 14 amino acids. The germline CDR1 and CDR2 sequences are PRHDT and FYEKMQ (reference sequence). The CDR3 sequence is CASSLLSGGNEQFF. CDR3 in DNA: TGTGCCAGCAGCTTATTGTCGGGAGGAAATGAGCAGTTCTTC.

CDR3 bases: TGCAGTGCTAGCGATATGGGTGCAAACGGGAAAAATGAGCAGTTCTTC. It specifies CSASDMGANGKNEQFF. The rearrangement uses TRBV20-1 and TRBJ2-1; tentatively, D is TRBD2 (5 bases). This CDR3 comprises 16 residues. Germline assignment: CDR1 DFQATT and CDR2 SNEGSKA (reference sequence). V was cut by 3 bases and J by 7 bases, with 22 bases left in between.

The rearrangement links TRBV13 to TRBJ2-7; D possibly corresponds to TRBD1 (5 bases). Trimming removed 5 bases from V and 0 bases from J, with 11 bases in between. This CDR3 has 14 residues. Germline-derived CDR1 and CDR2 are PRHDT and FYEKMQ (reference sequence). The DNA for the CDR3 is TGTGCCAGCAGCAAAACAGGTTTCTCCTACGAGCAGTACTTC. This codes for CASSKTGFSYEQYF.

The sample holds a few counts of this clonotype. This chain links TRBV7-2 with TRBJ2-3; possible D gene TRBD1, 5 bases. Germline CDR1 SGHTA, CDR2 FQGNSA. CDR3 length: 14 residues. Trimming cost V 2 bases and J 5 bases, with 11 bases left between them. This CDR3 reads CASSLNQGIDTQYF. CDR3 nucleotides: TGTGCCAGCAGCTTAAATCAGGGAATAGATACGCAGTATTTT.

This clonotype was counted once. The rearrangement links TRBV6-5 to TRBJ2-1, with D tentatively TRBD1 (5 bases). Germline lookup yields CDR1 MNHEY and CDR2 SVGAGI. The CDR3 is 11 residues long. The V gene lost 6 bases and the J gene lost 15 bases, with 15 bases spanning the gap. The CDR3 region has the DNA TGTGCCAGCAGCCTTCAGGGAAAGGCGTTCTTC. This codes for CASSLQGKAFF.

CDR3 residues: CSAAGGRTEAFF. The CDR3 DNA reads TGCAGTGCTGCAGGGGGCCGCACTGAAGCTTTCTTT. V gene TRBV20-1 combines with J gene TRBJ1-1; 8 nucleotides align to TRBD1. The germline gives CDR1 DFQATT, CDR2 SNEGSKA (reference sequence). Unmatched junction bases numbered 3, after V lost 5 bases and J lost 4 bases. The length of the CDR3 is 12 residues.

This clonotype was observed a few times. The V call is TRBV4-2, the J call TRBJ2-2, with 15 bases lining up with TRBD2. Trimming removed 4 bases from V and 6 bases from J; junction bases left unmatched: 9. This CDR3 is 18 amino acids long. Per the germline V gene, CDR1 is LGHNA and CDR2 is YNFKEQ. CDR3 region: CASSPGLAGGPAAGELFF. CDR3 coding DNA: TGTGCCAGCAGCCCTGGACTAGCGGGAGGGCCGGCCGCCGGGGAGCTGTTTTTT.

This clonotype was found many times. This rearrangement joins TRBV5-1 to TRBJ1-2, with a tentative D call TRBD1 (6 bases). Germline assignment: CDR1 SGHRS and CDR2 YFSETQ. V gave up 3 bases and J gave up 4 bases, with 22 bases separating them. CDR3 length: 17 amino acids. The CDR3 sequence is CASSSGQTRVGFYGYTF. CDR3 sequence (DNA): TGCGCCAGCAGCTCAGGACAGACGAGAGTGGGGTTCTATGGCTACACCTTC.

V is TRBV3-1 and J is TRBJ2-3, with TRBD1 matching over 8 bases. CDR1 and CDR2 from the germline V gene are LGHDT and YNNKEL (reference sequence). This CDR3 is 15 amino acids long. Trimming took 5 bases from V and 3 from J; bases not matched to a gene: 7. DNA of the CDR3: TGTGCCAGCAGCAGCCGGGACAGGATAACAGATACGCAGTATTTT. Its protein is CASSSRDRITDTQYF.

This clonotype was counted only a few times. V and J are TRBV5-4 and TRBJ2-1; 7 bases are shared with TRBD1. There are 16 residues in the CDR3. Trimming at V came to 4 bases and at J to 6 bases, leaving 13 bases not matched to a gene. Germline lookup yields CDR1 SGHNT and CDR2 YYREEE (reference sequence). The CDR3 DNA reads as TGTGCCAGCAGCACAAAACGACAGGGTTCACTCAATGAGCAGTTCTTC. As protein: CASSTKRQGSLNEQFF. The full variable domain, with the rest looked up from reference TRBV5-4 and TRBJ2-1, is ETGVTQSPTHLIKTRGQQVTLRCSSQSGHNTVSWYQQALGQGPQFIFQYYREEENGRGNFPPRFSGLQFPNYSSELNVNALELDDSALYLCASSTKRQGSLNEQFFGPGTRLTVL.

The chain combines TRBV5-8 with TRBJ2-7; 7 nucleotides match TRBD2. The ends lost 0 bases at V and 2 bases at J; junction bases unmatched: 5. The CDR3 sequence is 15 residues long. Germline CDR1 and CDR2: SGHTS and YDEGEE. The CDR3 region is CASSLAAGETYEQYF. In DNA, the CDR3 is TGTGCCAGCAGCTTGGCGGCGGGAGAGACCTACGAGCAGTACTTC. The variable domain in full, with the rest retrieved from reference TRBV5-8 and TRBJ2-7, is EAGVTQSPTHLIKTRGQQATLRCSPISGHTSVYWYQQALGLGLQFLLWYDEGEERNRGNFPPRFSGRQFPNYSSELNVNALELEDSALYLCASSLAAGETYEQYFGPGTRLTVT.

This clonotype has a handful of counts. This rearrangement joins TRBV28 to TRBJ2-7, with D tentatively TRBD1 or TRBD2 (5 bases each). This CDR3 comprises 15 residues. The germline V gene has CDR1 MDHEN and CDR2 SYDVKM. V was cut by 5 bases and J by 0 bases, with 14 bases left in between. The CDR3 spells CASSVVSGASYEQYF. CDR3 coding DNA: TGTGCCAGCAGTGTGGTCTCCGGGGCCTCCTACGAGCAGTACTTC.

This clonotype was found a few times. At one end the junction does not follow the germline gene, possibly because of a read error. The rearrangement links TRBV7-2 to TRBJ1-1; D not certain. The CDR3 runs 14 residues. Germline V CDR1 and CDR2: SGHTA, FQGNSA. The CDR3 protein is CASSLARSNTEAFF. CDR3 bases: TGTGCCAGCAGCTTAGCGCGGTCGAACACTGAGGCTTTCTTT.

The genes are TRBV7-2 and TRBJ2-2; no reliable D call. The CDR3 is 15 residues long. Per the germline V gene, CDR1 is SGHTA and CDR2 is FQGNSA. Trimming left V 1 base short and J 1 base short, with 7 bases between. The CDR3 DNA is TGTGCCAGCAGCTTAGGGTCAGGGAACACCGGGGAGCTGTTTTTT. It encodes CASSLGSGNTGELFF. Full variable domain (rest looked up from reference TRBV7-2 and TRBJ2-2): GAGVSQSPSNKVTEKGKDVELRCDPISGHTALYWYRQSLGQGLEFLIYFQGNSAPDKSGLPSDRFSAERTGGSVSTLTIQRTQQEDSAVYLCASSLGSGNTGELFFGEGSRLTVL.

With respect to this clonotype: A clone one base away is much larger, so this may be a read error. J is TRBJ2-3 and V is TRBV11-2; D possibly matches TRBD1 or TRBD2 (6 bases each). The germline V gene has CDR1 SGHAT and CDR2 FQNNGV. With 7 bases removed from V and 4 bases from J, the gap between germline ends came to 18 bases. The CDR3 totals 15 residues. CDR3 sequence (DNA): TGTGCCAGCAACTCAGGAGGGGGGCAGGCAGATACGCAGTATTTT. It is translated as CASNSGGGQADTQYF.

The CDR3 loop reads CATSDSGTGIIYEQYF. In DNA form, the CDR3 reads TGTGCCACCAGTGATTCCGGGACAGGGATAATCTACGAGCAGTACTTC. This rearrangement joins TRBV24-1 to TRBJ2-1; 9 bases align to TRBD1. The J call may be in error: the DNA end matches TRBJ2-7 better. The CDR3 is made up of 16 amino acids. The germline V gene has CDR1 KGHDR and CDR2 SFDVKD.

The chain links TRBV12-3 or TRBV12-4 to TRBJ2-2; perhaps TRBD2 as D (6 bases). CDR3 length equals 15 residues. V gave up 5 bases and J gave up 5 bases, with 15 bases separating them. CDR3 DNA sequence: TGTGCCAGCAGTCTAAAACTGGGGGGTACCGGGGAGCTGTTTTTT. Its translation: CASSLKLGGTGELFF.

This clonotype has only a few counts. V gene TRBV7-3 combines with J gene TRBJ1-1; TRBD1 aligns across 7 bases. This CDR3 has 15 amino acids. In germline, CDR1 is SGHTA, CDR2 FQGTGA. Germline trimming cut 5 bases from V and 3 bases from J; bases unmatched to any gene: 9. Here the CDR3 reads CASSPEGARDTEAFF. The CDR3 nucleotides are TGTGCCAGCAGCCCCGAGGGGGCGAGGGACACTGAAGCTTTCTTT.

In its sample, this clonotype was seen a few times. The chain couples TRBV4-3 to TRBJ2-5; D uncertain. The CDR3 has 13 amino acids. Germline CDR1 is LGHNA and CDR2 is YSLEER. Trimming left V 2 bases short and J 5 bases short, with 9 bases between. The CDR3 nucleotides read TGCGCCAGCAGCCAATTGATGGGGGAGACCCAGTACTTC. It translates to CASSQLMGETQYF.

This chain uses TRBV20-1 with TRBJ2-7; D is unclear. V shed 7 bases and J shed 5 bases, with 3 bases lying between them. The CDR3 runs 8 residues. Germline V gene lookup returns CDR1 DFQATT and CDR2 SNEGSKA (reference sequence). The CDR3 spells CSVNEQYF. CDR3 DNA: TGCAGTGTCAACGAGCAGTACTTC.

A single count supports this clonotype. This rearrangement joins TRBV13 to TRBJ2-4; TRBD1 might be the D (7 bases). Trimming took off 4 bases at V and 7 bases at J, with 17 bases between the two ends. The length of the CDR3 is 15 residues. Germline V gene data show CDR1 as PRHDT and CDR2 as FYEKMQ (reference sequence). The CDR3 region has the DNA TGTGCCAGCAGCTCAAGGAGGGGGCCCGGCAACATTCAGTACTTC. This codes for CASSSRRGPGNIQYF. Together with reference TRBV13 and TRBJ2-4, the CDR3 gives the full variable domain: AAGVIQSPRHLIKEKRETATLKCYPIPRHDTVYWYQQGPGQDPQFLISFYEKMQSDKGSIPDRFSAQQFSDYHSELNMSSLELGDSALYFCASSSRRGPGNIQYFGAGTRLSVL.

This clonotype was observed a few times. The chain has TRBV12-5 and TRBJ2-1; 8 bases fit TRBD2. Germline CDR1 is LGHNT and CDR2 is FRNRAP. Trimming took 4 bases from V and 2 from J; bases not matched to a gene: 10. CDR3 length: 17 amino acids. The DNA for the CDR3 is TGTGCTAGTGGTTCGGGGGGGGAGCGGGGCCCCTACAATGAGCAGTTCTTC. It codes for CASGSGGERGPYNEQFF.

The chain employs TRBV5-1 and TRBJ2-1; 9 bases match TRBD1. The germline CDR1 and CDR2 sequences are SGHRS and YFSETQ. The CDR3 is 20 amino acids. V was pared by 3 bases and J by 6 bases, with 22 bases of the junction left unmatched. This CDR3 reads CASSSSAGGTGPRGLNEQFF. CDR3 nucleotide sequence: TGCGCCAGCAGCTCGTCCGCCGGTGGGACAGGGCCTAGGGGACTCAATGAGCAGTTCTTC.